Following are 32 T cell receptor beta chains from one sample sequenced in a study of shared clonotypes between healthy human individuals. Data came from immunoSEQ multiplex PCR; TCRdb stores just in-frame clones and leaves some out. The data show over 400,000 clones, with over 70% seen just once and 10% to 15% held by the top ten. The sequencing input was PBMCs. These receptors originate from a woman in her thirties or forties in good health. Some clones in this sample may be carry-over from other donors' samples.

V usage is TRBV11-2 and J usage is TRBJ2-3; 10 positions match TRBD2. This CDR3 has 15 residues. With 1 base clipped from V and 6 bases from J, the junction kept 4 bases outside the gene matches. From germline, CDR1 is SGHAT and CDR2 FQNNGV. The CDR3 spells CASSLAGLAPDTQYF. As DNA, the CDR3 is TGTGCCAGCAGCTTAGCGGGACTAGCGCCCGATACGCAGTATTTT.

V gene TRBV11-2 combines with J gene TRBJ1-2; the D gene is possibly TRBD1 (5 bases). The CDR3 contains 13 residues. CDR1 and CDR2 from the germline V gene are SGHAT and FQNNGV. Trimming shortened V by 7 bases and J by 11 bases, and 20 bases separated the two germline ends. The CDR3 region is CASTAEPGAAYTF. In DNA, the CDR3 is TGTGCCAGCACCGCCGAACCCGGGGCCGCGTACACCTTC.

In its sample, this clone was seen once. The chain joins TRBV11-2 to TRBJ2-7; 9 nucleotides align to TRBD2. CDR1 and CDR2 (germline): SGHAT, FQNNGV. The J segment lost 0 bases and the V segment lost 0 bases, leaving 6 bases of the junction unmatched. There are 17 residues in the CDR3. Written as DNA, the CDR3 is TGTGCCAGCAGCTTAGAGCGGGCGGGAGGGGTCTCCTACGAGCAGTACTTC. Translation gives CASSLERAGGVSYEQYF.

In DNA, the CDR3 is TGTGCCAGCAGGGATACAGGGGGCACTGAAGCTTTCTTT. This translates into CASRDTGGTEAFF. The chain joins TRBV2 to TRBJ1-1; TRBD1 agrees at 8 bases. The V segment lost 6 bases and the J segment 4 bases; nucleotides outside the gene matches: 4. This CDR3 has 13 amino acids. CDR1 and CDR2 from the germline V gene are SNHLY and FYNNEI. Filled out from reference TRBV2 and TRBJ1-1, the complete variable domain reads EPEVTQTPSHQVTQMGQEVILRCVPISNHLYFYWYRQILGQKVEFLVSFYNNEISEKSEIFDDQFSVERPDGSNFTLKIRSTKLEDSAMYFCASRDTGGTEAFFGQGTRLTVV.

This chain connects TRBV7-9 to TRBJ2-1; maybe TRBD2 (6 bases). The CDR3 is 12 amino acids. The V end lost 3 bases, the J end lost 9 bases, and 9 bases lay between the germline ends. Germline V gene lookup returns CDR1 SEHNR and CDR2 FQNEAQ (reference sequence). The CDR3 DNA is TGTGCCAGCAGCTTGTCTAGCGTTGAGCAGTTCTTC. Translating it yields CASSLSSVEQFF. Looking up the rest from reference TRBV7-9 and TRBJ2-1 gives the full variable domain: DTGVSQNPRHKITKRGQNVTFRCDPISEHNRLYWYRQTLGQGPEFLTYFQNEAQLEKSRLLSDRFSAERPKGSFSTLEIQRTEQGDSAMYLCASSLSSVEQFFGPGTRLTVL.

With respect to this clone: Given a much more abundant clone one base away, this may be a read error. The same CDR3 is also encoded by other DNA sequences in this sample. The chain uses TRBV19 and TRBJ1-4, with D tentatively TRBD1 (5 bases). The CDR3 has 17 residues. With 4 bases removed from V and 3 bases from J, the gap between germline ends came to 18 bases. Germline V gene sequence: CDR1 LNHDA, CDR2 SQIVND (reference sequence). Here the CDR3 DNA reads TGTGCCAGTAGTAAGGGGTGGCAATCACAAGCTAATGAAAAACTGTTTTTT. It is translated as CASSKGWQSQANEKLFF.

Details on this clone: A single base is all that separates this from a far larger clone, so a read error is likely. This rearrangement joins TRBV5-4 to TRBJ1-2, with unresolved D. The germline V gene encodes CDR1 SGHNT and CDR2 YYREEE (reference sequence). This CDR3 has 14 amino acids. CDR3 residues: CASSLDRGSYGYAF. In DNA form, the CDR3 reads TGTGCCAGCAGCTTGGATCGGGGTAGCTATGGCTACGCCTTC.

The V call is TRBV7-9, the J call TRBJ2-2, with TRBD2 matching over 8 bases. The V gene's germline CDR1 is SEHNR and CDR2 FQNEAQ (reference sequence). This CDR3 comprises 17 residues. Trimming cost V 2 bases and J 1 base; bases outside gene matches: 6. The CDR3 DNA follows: TGTGCCAGCAGCTTATTTCTGAGCGGGGGGAACACCGGGGAGCTGTTTTTT. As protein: CASSLFLSGGNTGELFF.

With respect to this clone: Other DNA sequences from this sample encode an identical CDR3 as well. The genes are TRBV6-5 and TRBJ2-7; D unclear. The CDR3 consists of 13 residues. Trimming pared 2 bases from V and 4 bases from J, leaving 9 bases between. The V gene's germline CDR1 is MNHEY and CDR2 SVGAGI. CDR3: CASSYPGTYEQYF. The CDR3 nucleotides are TGTGCCAGCAGTTACCCTGGCACATACGAGCAGTACTTC.

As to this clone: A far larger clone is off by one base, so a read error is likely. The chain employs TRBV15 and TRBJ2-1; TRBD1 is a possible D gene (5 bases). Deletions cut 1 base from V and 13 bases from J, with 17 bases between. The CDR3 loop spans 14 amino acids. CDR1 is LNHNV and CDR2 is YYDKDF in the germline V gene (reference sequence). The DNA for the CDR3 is TGTGCCACCAGCAGAGCCGGTGACAGTTGGGAACAGTTCTTC. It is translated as CATSRAGDSWEQFF.

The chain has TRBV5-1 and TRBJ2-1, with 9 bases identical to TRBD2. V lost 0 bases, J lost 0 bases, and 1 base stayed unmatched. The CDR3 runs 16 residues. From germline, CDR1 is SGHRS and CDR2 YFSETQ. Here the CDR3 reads CASSLVGLASYNEQFF. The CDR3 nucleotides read TGCGCCAGCAGCTTGGTGGGACTAGCCTCCTACAATGAGCAGTTCTTC.

CDR3 coding DNA: TGTGCCAGCAGCTTAGGTGGACAACCTCAAGAGACCCAGTACTTC. Its protein is CASSLGGQPQETQYF. The rearrangement links TRBV11-2 to TRBJ2-5; possibly TRBD1 for D (5 bases). Per germline, CDR1 SGHAT and CDR2 FQNNGV. Deletions cut 1 base from V and 2 bases from J, with 11 bases between. The CDR3 length is 15 residues.

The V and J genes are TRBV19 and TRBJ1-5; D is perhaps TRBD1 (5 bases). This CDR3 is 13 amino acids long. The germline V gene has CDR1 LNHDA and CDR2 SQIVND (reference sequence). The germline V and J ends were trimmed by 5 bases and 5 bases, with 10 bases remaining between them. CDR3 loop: CASSRGWDQPQHF. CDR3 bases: TGTGCCAGTAGTCGGGGGTGGGATCAGCCCCAGCATTTT. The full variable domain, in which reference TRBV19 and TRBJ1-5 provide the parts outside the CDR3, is DGGITQSPKYLFRKEGQNVTLSCEQNLNHDAMYWYRQDPGQGLRLIYYSQIVNDFQKGDIAEGYSVSREKKESFPLTVTSAQKNPTAFYLCASSRGWDQPQHFGDGTRLSIL.

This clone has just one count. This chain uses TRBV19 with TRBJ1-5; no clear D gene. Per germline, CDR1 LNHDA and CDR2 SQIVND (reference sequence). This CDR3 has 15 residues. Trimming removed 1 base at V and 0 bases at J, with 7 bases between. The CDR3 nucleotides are TGTGCCAGTAGTATAGGCGTCGTTAGCAATCAGCCCCAGCATTTT. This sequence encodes CASSIGVVSNQPQHF.

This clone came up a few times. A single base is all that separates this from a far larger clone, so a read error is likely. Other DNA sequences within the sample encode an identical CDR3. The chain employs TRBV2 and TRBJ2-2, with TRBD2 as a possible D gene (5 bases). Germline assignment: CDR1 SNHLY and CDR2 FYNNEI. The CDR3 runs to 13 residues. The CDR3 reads CASRAQNTGELFF. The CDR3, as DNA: TGTGCCAGCAGGGCTCAGAACACCGGGGAGCTGTTCTTT.

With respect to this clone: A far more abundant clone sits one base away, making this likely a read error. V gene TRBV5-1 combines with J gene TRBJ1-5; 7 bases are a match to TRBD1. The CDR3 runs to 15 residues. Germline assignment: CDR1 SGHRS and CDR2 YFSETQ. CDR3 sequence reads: CASGLEGARGQPQHF. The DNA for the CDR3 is TGCGCCAGCGGCTTGGAGGGGGCTCGTGGTCAGCCCCAGCATTTT.

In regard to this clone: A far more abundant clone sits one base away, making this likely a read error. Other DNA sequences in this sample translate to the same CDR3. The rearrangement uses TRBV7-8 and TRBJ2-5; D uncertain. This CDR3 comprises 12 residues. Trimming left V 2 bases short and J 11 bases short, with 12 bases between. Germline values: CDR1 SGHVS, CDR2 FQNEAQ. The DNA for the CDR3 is TGTGCCAGCAGCTTAATGGCGGCGACTCAGTACTTC. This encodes CASSLMAATQYF.

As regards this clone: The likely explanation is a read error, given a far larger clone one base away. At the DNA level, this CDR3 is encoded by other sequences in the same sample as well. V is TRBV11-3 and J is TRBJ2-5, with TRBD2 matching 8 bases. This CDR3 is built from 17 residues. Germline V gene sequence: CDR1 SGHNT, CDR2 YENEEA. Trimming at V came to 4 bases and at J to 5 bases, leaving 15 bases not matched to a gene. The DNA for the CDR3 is TGTGCCAGCAGCTCTAGCGGCACGGGAGGGCTGGAGGAGACCCAGTACTTC. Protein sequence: CASSSSGTGGLEETQYF.

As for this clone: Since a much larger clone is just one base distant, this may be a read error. The CDR3 protein is CASSITTGRDPPLHF. For the CDR3, the DNA is TGTGCCAGCAGTATCACGACAGGGCGAGATCCACCCCTCCACTTT. The chain has TRBV7-2 and TRBJ1-6; 7 bases are shared with TRBD1. The CDR3 has 15 amino acids. V lost 6 bases to trimming and J lost 11 bases; unmatched junction nucleotides: 13. The germline CDR1 and CDR2 sequences are SGHTA and FQGNSA.

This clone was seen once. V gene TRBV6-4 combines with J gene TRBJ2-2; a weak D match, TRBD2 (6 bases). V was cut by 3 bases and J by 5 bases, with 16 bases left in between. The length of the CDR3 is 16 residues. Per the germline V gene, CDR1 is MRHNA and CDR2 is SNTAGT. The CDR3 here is CASSEVGGDGTGELFF. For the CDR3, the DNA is TGTGCCAGCAGTGAAGTAGGCGGGGATGGAACCGGGGAGCTGTTTTTT.

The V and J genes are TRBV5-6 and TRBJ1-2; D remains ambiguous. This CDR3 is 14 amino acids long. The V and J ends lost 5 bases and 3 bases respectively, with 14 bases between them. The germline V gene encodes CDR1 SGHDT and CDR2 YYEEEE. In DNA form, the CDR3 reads TGTGCCAGCAGATTAGTGGCGTATGACTATGGCTACACCTTC. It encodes CASRLVAYDYGYTF.

This CDR3 reads CASSQEDGRIYNEQFF. In nucleotides, the CDR3 is TGCGCCAGCAGCCAAGAGGACGGGAGGATCTACAATGAGCAGTTCTTC. V usage is TRBV4-1 and J usage is TRBJ2-1; TRBD2 matches at 7 bases. Germline V gene lookup returns CDR1 MGHRA and CDR2 YSYEKL. The CDR3 runs 16 residues. V lost 0 bases, J lost 3 bases, and 5 bases stayed unmatched.

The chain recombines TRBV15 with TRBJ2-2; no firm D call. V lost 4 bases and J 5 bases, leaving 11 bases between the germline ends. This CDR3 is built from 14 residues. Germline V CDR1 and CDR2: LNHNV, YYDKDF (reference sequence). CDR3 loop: CATSTYGKTGELFF. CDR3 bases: TGTGCCACCAGCACATACGGAAAAACCGGGGAGCTGTTTTTT.

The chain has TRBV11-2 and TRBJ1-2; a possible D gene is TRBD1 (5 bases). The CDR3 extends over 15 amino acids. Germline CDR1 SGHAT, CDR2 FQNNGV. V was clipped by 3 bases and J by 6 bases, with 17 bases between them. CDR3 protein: CASSLGPIQVDGYTF. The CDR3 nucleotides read TGTGCCAGCAGCTTGGGCCCTATACAGGTCGATGGCTACACCTTC. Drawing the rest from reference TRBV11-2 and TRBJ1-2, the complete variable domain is EAGVAQSPRYKIIEKRQSVAFWCNPISGHATLYWYQQILGQGPKLLIQFQNNGVVDDSQLPKDRFSAERLKGVDSTLKIQPAKLEDSAVYLCASSLGPIQVDGYTFGSGTRLTVV.

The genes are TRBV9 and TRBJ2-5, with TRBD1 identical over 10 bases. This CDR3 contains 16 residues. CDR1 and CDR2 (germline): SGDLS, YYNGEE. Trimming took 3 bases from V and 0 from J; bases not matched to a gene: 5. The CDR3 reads CASSAWGTGDQETQYF. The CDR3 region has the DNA TGTGCCAGCAGCGCCTGGGGGACAGGGGACCAAGAGACCCAGTACTTC.

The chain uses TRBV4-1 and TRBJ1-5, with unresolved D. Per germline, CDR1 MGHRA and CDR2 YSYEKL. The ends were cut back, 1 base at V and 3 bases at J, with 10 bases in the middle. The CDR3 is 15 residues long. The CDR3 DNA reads TGCGCCAGCAGCCAAGGGACTAGCCCCAATCAGCCCCAGCATTTT. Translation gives CASSQGTSPNQPQHF.

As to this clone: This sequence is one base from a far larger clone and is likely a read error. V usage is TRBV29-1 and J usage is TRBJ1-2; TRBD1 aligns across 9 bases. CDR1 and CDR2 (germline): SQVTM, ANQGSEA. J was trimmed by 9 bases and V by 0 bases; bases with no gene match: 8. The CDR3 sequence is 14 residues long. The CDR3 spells CSVEDRGTGNSYTF. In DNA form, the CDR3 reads TGCAGCGTTGAAGATCGGGGGACAGGGAATAGCTACACCTTC.

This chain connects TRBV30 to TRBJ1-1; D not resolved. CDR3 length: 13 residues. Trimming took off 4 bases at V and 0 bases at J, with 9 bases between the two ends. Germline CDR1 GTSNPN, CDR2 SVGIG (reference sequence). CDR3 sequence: CAWKQTLNTEAFF. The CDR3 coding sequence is TGTGCCTGGAAACAGACATTGAACACTGAAGCTTTCTTT.

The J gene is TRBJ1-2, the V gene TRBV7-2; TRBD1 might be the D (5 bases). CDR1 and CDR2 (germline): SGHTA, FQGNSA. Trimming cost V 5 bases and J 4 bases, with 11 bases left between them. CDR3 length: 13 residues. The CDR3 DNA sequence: TGTGCCAGCAGCCCCGGGACGGGCTATGGCTACACCTTC. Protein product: CASSPGTGYGYTF.

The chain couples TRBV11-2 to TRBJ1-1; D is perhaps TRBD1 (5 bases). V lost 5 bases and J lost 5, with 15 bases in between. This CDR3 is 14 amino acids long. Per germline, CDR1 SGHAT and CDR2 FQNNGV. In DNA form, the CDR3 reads TGTGCCAGCAGCCCTCGAGGGGCTTGGACTGAAGCTTTCTTT. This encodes CASSPRGAWTEAFF.

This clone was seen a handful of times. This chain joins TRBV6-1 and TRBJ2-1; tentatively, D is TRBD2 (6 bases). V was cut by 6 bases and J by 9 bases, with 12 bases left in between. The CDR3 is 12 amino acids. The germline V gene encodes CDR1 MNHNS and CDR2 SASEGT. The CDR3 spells CASRRLVGEQFF. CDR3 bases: TGTGCCAGCAGGAGACTAGTCGGTGAGCAGTTCTTC.

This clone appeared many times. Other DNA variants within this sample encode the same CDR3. CDR3 region: CASSHLTSGRYNEQFF. The CDR3 DNA reads as TGTGCCAGCAGTCACCTCACTAGCGGGAGATATAATGAGCAGTTCTTC. This chain links TRBV27 with TRBJ2-1; 11 nucleotides line up with TRBD2. Germline assignment: CDR1 MNHEY and CDR2 SMNVEV (reference sequence). V lost 5 bases, J lost 7 bases, and 10 bases stayed unmatched. The CDR3 sequence is 16 residues long.